This T cell receptor (beta chain) was identified during a study of T cells in Graves' hyperthyroidism and ophthalmopathy. This clonotype was detected only a few times. Antigen: not known. The CDR3 runs to 14 residues. V lost 8 bases to trimming and J lost 2 bases, with 10 bases between them. Germline lookup yields CDR1 SNHLY and CDR2 FYNNEI. Amplification of TCR beta CDR3 regions used RNA as the template. The HTBI primer set was used in a first-round RT-PCR of the TCR CDR3. TCRdb fed the multiplex PCR reads into MiXCR, producing one record per CDR3 protein. The sample consists of roughly 500,000 distinct CDR3 sequences, 20% to 25% of them appearing once. Study outcomes and limitations: Blood shared most expanded thyroid clonotypes above 0.001.

The gene calls are TRBV2 and TRBJ2-6, with D perhaps assigned TRBD1 or TRBD2 (6 bases each). The receptor was derived from a woman aged 70-85 years with Graves' ophthalmopathy. What was sequenced was blood. The CDR3 sequence: CASVRGAGANVLTF. The DNA for the CDR3 is TGTGCCAGCGTTAGGGGGGCTGGGGCCAACGTCCTGACTTTC.